This passage covers 4 T cell receptor beta chains from one sample sequenced in a study of shared clonotypes between healthy human individuals. Using immunoSEQ multiplex PCR, the repertoire was profiled, and TCRdb retains in-frame clones only, with some absent. The data show 2 million or so clones, with 95% seen just once and 0.13% held by the top ten. The sample taken for sequencing was naive CD4+ T cells sorted from blood. Subset defined: CD45RA+ positively selected. The receptors come from a man aged 18 to 29 in good health.

The gene calls are TRBV28 and TRBJ1-2; TRBD1 matches 12 bases. V shed 4 bases and J 10 bases; nucleotides not matched to a gene: 13. Germline lookup yields CDR1 MDHEN and CDR2 SYDVKM. The CDR3 is made up of 16 amino acids. CDR3 protein: CASSSHLTGTGGPYTF. In nucleotides, the CDR3 is TGTGCCAGCAGTTCACACCTTACCGGGACAGGGGGCCCCTACACCTTC.

A note on this clone: Other DNA sequences of this sample code for an identical CDR3. This chain joins TRBV9 and TRBJ2-2; D is uncertain. CDR1 is SGDLS and CDR2 is YYNGEE in the germline V gene. Trimming shortened V by 0 bases and J by 2 bases, and 11 bases separated the two germline ends. This CDR3 is built from 16 residues. Here the CDR3 reads CASSVGPVGNTGELFF. CDR3 bases: TGTGCCAGCAGCGTAGGTCCAGTGGGTAACACCGGGGAGCTGTTTTTT.

The chain joins TRBV6-1 to TRBJ1-4; no firm D call. There are 14 residues in the CDR3. CDR1 and CDR2 (germline): MNHNS, SASEGT. The ends were cut back, 1 base at V and 4 bases at J, with 7 bases in the middle. The CDR3 here is CASSEVPLNEKLFF. The CDR3 DNA reads TGTGCCAGCAGTGAAGTTCCCCTTAATGAAAAACTGTTTTTT.

This clone came up once. The gene calls are TRBV5-1 and TRBJ2-5; TRBD2 aligns across 14 bases. Germline assignment: CDR1 SGHRS and CDR2 YFSETQ. CDR3 length: 17 amino acids. V lost 4 bases and J lost 0; bases outside the gene matches: 5. CDR3 protein: CASSRTSGGYNQETQYF. CDR3 sequence (DNA): TGCGCCAGCAGCAGGACTAGCGGGGGGTATAACCAAGAGACCCAGTACTTC.